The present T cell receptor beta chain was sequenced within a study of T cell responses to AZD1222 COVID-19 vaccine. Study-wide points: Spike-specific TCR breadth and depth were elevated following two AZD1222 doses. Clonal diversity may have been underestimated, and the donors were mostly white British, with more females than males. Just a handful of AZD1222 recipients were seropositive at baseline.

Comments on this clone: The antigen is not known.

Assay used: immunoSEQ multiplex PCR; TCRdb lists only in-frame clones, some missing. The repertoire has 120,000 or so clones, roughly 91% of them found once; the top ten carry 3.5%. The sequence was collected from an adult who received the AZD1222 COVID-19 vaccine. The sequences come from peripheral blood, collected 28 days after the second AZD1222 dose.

The CDR3 region is CASSLERTQVNEQYF. CDR3 nucleotide sequence: TGTGCCAGCAGCTTAGAACGGACCCAGGTTAACGAGCAGTACTTC. J is TRBJ2-7 and V is TRBV7-8; D gene unclear. Trimming pared 1 base from V and 5 bases from J, leaving 15 bases between. In germline, CDR1 is SGHVS, CDR2 FQNEAQ. This CDR3 contains 15 residues. Combining the CDR3 with reference TRBV7-8 and TRBJ2-7 gives the whole variable domain GAGVSQSPRYKVAKRGQDVALRCDPISGHVSLFWYQQALGQGPEFLTYFQNEAQLDKSGLPSDRFFAERPEGSVSTLKIQRTQQEDSAVYLCASSLERTQVNEQYFGPGTRLTVT.